This entry lists 29 T cell receptor beta chains sequenced from one sample in a study of regulatory T cells in long-lasting Graves disease. CDR3-region Arm-PCR and iRepertoire HTBI primers produced the TCR beta libraries. One entry per CDR3 protein, called by TCRdb with MiXCR from the multiplex PCR reads. Here the sample spans almost 450,000 distinct CDR3 sequences, less than 20% being singletons. Described time point: newly diagnosed GD, antithyroid drugs for less than 3 months. The TCR library was made from RNA that had been extracted from PBMCs in TRIzol. These data also featured in a second study, about T cells in Graves' hyperthyroidism and ophthalmopathy.

The sequenced sample was peripheral blood mononuclear cells (PBMCs), obtained at new diagnosis, from a patient treated with antithyroid drugs. These receptors all stem from a woman in her thirties with Graves disease.

Ten or more counts support this clonotype. The V and J genes are TRBV28 and TRBJ1-5, with 9 bases matching TRBD1. The germline gives CDR1 MDHEN, CDR2 SYDVKM. After removal of 7 bases from V and 7 bases from J, the junction contained 8 bases not matched to a gene. This CDR3 comprises 14 residues. Here the CDR3 DNA reads TGTGCCAGCACCTACAGGGGGCGAATCCAGCCCCAGCATTTT. It translates to CASTYRGRIQPQHF.

The V call is TRBV5-4, the J call TRBJ2-7; D gene unclear. Germline V gives CDR1 SGHNT, CDR2 YYREEE (reference sequence). V was trimmed by 4 bases and J by 4 bases, leaving 9 bases between them. This CDR3 contains 12 residues. The DNA for the CDR3 is TGTGCCAGCAGCCGTAACAATTACGAGCAGTACTTC. This sequence encodes CASSRNNYEQYF.

This clonotype was detected only a few times. The rearrangement links TRBV4-1 to TRBJ2-7; no firm D call. Trimming removed 0 bases at V and 3 bases at J, with 12 bases between. The CDR3 covers 15 residues. Looked up from germline, CDR1 is MGHRA and CDR2 is YSYEKL. CDR3 residues: CASSQEMNKYYEQYF. Written as DNA, the CDR3 is TGCGCCAGCAGCCAAGAAATGAACAAATACTACGAGCAGTACTTC.

The rearrangement links TRBV25-1 to TRBJ2-2, with D perhaps TRBD1 (5 bases). The CDR3 sequence is 12 residues long. In germline, CDR1 is MGHDK, CDR2 SYGVNS. V gave up 10 bases and J gave up 7 bases, with 13 bases separating them. This CDR3 is CATQGPVGELFF. As DNA, the CDR3 is TGTGCCACTCAGGGCCCCGTCGGGGAGCTGTTTTTT. The full variable domain, completed using reference TRBV25-1 and TRBJ2-2, is EADIYQTPRYLVIGTGKKITLECSQTMGHDKMYWYQQDPGMELHLIHYSYGVNSTEKGDLSSESTVSRIRTEHFPLTLESARPSHTSQYLCATQGPVGELFFGEGSRLTVL.

This clonotype was detected many times. The J gene is TRBJ2-3, the V gene TRBV28, with 12 bases aligning to TRBD2. The CDR3 loop spans 16 amino acids. V lost 5 bases and J lost 9; bases outside the gene matches: 12. Germline lookup yields CDR1 MDHEN and CDR2 SYDVKM. Here the CDR3 DNA reads TGTGCCAGCAGTAGGCTAGCGGGAGGGGAGGTGGAAACGCAGTATTTT. It translates to CASSRLAGGEVETQYF.

Notes on this clonotype: Relative to the germline gene, one junction end is altered; a read error may explain this. The rearrangement uses TRBV27 and TRBJ2-1; D is unresolved. The better agreement between TRBJ2-5 and the DNA end casts doubt on the J call. Germline assignment: CDR1 MNHEY and CDR2 SMNVEV (reference sequence). The CDR3 has 14 amino acids. CDR3 nucleotide sequence: TGTACCAGCAGCCCGAGATATGACGTGGAGACCCAGTACTTC. Translation: CTSSPRYDVETQYF.

Regarding this clonotype: It may be a read error: a sequence one base away is much more abundant. The chain has TRBV6-1 and TRBJ1-5; no clear D. Germline loops: CDR1 MNHNS, CDR2 SASEGT. This CDR3 comprises 16 residues. CDR3 protein: CASSTGPLYSNQSQHF. In DNA form, the CDR3 reads TGTGCCAGCAGTACTGGGCCGCTTTATAGCAATCAGTCCCAGCATTTT.

This clonotype was counted many times. The V and J genes are TRBV28 and TRBJ2-2; D might be TRBD2 (6 bases). V was pared by 6 bases and J by 6 bases, with 11 bases between. Germline CDR1 reads MDHEN; CDR2 reads SYDVKM. The CDR3 runs 13 residues. In DNA, the CDR3 is TGTGCCAGCAGGGGGGGTGCGGCCGGGGAGCTGTTTTTT. This translates into CASRGGAAGELFF.

V usage is TRBV7-2 and J usage is TRBJ2-2; D uncertain. With 2 bases removed from V and 4 bases from J, the gap between germline ends came to 14 bases. The CDR3 covers 16 residues. The germline V gene has CDR1 SGHTA and CDR2 FQGNSA. DNA for the CDR3: TGTGCCAGCAGCTTACTGGTGAAGGGTAGCACCGGGGAGCTGTTTTTT. Its protein product is CASSLLVKGSTGELFF.

This clonotype was recorded a few times. The genes are TRBV4-1 and TRBJ1-4; TRBD1 is a possible D gene (6 bases). Looked up from germline, CDR1 is MGHRA and CDR2 is YSYEKL. Trimming took 0 bases from V and 7 from J, leaving 9 bases between them. CDR3 size: 14 residues. CDR3 DNA: TGCGCCAGCAGCCAAGAGGGGGCGCGTGAAAAACTGTTTTTT. Its translation: CASSQEGAREKLFF.

This chain connects TRBV6-2 or TRBV6-3 to TRBJ2-7, with 8 bases lining up with TRBD2. The CDR3 length is 15 residues. The ends lost 2 bases at V and 5 bases at J; junction bases unmatched: 8. The germline V gene has CDR1 MNHEY and CDR2 SVGEGT. The CDR3 is CASSYGGRRGDEQYF. DNA for the CDR3: TGTGCCAGCAGTTACGGCGGGAGGAGGGGGGACGAGCAGTACTTC.

This clonotype was observed many times. The gene calls are TRBV4-2 and TRBJ2-1; 8 bases match TRBD2. Germline V gene sequence: CDR1 LGHNA, CDR2 YNFKEQ. V lost 0 bases to trimming and J lost 15 bases; unmatched junction nucleotides: 7. The CDR3 runs 13 residues. In DNA, the CDR3 is TGTGCCAGCAGCCAAGATCTCGGGACTAGTCTGTTCTTC. Translating it yields CASSQDLGTSLFF.

The chain recombines TRBV11-2 with TRBJ2-7; possible D gene TRBD2, 5 bases. There are 19 residues in the CDR3. From germline, CDR1 is SGHAT and CDR2 FQNNGV. Trimming removed 1 base from V and 2 bases from J, with 24 bases in between. The CDR3 is CASSLGHSPSGLLTYEQYF. CDR3 nucleotide sequence: TGTGCCAGCAGCTTAGGACATTCTCCAAGCGGCCTATTAACCTACGAGCAGTACTTC.

There are a few counts of this clonotype. The CDR3 DNA reads TGTGCCACCAGTGATTTGCAGGGGAACACCGGGGAGCTGTTTTTT. Amino acid sequence: CATSDLQGNTGELFF. The rearrangement joins TRBV24-1 to TRBJ2-2, with D perhaps matching TRBD1 (5 bases). Trimming cost V 0 bases and J 1 base, with 5 bases left between them. Germline values: CDR1 KGHDR, CDR2 SFDVKD. This CDR3 comprises 15 residues.

This clonotype has just a few counts. The chain employs TRBV29-1 and TRBJ1-4, with D tentatively TRBD1 (5 bases). Trimming stripped 0 bases from V and 4 bases from J, with 12 bases between. CDR3 length equals 15 residues. Germline-derived CDR1 and CDR2 are SQVTM and ANQGSEA. In DNA form, the CDR3 reads TGCAGCGTTGAAGAAATAGGGGAACTTAATGAAAAACTGTTTTTT. Its protein is CSVEEIGELNEKLFF.

This clonotype has a handful of counts. This chain uses TRBV20-1 with TRBJ1-3; D is unclear. The CDR3 sequence is 14 residues long. The germline V and J ends were trimmed by 0 bases and 3 bases, with 9 bases remaining between them. Germline CDR1 is DFQATT and CDR2 is SNEGSKA (reference sequence). In nucleotides, the CDR3 is TGCAGTGCTAGAGAGGGTGGATTTGGAAACACCATATATTTT. Translation: CSAREGGFGNTIYF.

This clonotype appeared many times. The chain links TRBV30 to TRBJ2-5; tentative D call: TRBD2 (7 bases). With 4 bases removed from V and 7 bases from J, the gap between germline ends came to 16 bases. CDR3 length: 13 amino acids. Per the germline V gene, CDR1 is GTSNPN and CDR2 is SVGIG (reference sequence). The CDR3 bases are TGTGCCTGGATTGAACAGGGAGGGGTGACCCAGTACTTC. This sequence encodes CAWIEQGGVTQYF.

This clonotype appeared many times. This chain links TRBV6-1 with TRBJ1-1; D unresolved. Per germline, CDR1 MNHNS and CDR2 SASEGT. The germline V and J ends were trimmed by 4 bases and 1 base, with 7 bases remaining between them. This CDR3 spans 13 amino acids. CDR3 loop: CASSAGKNTEAFF. The CDR3 bases are TGTGCCAGCAGTGCGGGGAAGAACACTGAAGCTTTCTTT.

This clonotype occurred a few times. The CDR3 loop is CASSLGVAGGSYEQYF. DNA for the CDR3: TGTGCCAGCAGCTTGGGGGTAGCGGGAGGATCCTACGAGCAGTACTTC. This chain connects TRBV5-6 to TRBJ2-7; 10 positions agree with TRBD2. The trim removed 0 bases at V and 1 base at J, leaving 4 bases unmatched. The CDR3 length is 16 residues. CDR1 is SGHDT, CDR2 YYEEEE, per germline.

This clonotype was seen more than once but under ten times. Given a much more abundant clone one base away, this may be a read error. V is TRBV30 and J is TRBJ2-5, with 13 bases fitting TRBD2. CDR1 is GTSNPN, CDR2 SVGIG, per germline (reference sequence). This CDR3 comprises 14 residues. The CDR3 loop reads CAWSDGLAGETRYF. CDR3 DNA sequence: TGTGCCTGGAGTGACGGACTAGCGGGGGAGACCCGGTACTTC.

This clonotype was counted ten times or more. The CDR3: CASTPARGGPYEQYF. Written as DNA, the CDR3 is TGTGCCAGCACCCCCGCGCGGGGAGGGCCTTACGAGCAGTACTTC. The chain carries TRBV6-1 and TRBJ2-7, with TRBD2 matching 7 bases. Losses at the gene ends were 7 bases for V and 4 bases for J; bases not matched to a gene: 13. This CDR3 comprises 15 residues. CDR1 and CDR2 (germline): MNHNS, SASEGT.

This clonotype was observed at least ten times. The genes are TRBV5-1 and TRBJ1-1; D is undetermined. The germline CDR1 and CDR2 sequences are SGHRS and YFSETQ. The CDR3 totals 15 residues. Trimming removed 4 bases at V and 0 bases at J, with 13 bases between. The CDR3 here is CASSSTTVLNTEAFF. CDR3 coding DNA: TGCGCCAGCAGCAGCACGACGGTATTGAACACTGAAGCTTTCTTT.

Only a few counts were recorded for this clonotype. CDR3 sequence (DNA): TGCAACGGGGGACAGGGAATGGGTAATGAGCAGTTCTTC. It codes for CNGGQGMGNEQFF. The rearrangement links TRBV29-1 to TRBJ2-1; 9 bases map to TRBD1. Germline V gene lookup returns CDR1 SQVTM and CDR2 ANQGSEA. This CDR3 is built from 13 residues.

A few counts support this clonotype. The rearrangement joins TRBV9 to TRBJ1-2; 10 bases line up with TRBD1. The CDR3 is 15 residues long. Germline values: CDR1 SGDLS, CDR2 YYNGEE. V trimming: 6 bases; J trimming: 3 bases; junction bases outside the gene matches: 8. CDR3 nucleotide sequence: TGTGCCAGCACCTCTAGAGGGACAGGGGACTATGGCTACACCTTC. It yields the protein CASTSRGTGDYGYTF.

This clonotype was detected a few times. This chain uses TRBV7-9 with TRBJ1-6, with D possibly TRBD1 on 6 matching bases. V was clipped by 5 bases and J by 6 bases, with 11 bases between them. From germline, CDR1 is SEHNR and CDR2 FQNEAQ (reference sequence). CDR3 length: 14 amino acids. The CDR3 DNA reads TGTGCCAGCAGCAACGACAGGTTTAATTCACCCCTCCACTTT. It codes for CASSNDRFNSPLHF.

This clonotype was seen many times. The J gene is TRBJ1-1, the V gene TRBV7-9; D unclear. This CDR3 is 14 amino acids long. V shed 1 base and J shed 7 bases, with 13 bases lying between them. Germline-derived CDR1 and CDR2 are SEHNR and FQNEAQ (reference sequence). CDR3 protein: CASSLEQTTLEAFF. The CDR3 DNA reads TGTGCCAGCAGCTTAGAACAAACTACCCTTGAAGCTTTCTTT.

The chain uses TRBV10-2 and TRBJ1-1; D is perhaps TRBD1 (6 bases). The CDR3 runs 11 residues. V gave up 3 bases and J gave up 7 bases, with 6 bases separating them. Germline V gene data show CDR1 as WSHSY and CDR2 as SAAADI. CDR3 sequence: CASSDRGEAFF. The CDR3 region has the DNA TGCGCCAGCAGTGACAGGGGTGAAGCTTTCTTT.

This clonotype was recorded at least ten times. The gene calls are TRBV7-8 and TRBJ1-2; tentative D call: TRBD1 (5 bases). Germline values: CDR1 SGHVS, CDR2 FQNEAQ. This CDR3 contains 14 residues. Trimming stripped 5 bases from V and 5 bases from J, with 15 bases between. This CDR3 is CASSPELQGYGYTF. In DNA form, the CDR3 reads TGTGCCAGCAGCCCAGAACTCCAGGGTTATGGCTACACCTTC.

This clonotype was found a few times. J is TRBJ2-3 and V is TRBV6-1; D tentatively fits TRBD1 or TRBD2 (5 bases each). Per the germline V gene, CDR1 is MNHNS and CDR2 is SASEGT. This CDR3 region has 15 residues. The V end lost 7 bases, the J end lost 5 bases, and 19 bases lay between the germline ends. Here the CDR3 DNA reads TGTGCCAGCAAGTGGGACCCCGGCGGCGGAGATACGCAGTATTTT. This translates into CASKWDPGGGDTQYF.